This TCR beta chain was sequenced during a study of blood T cell repertoires in COVID-19. Per the authors' pipeline: Cell counts per sample came from amplifying reference gene primers. Data came from immunoSEQ multiplex PCR; TCRdb stores just in-frame clones and leaves some out. That table furnishes V, J and clone size, whereas the DNA furnished D and trimming. The repertoire has fewer than 95,000 clones, about 84% of them found once; the top ten carry less than 15%. The CDR3 contains 17 residues. V lost 2 bases and J lost 0; bases outside the gene matches: 3. Germline CDR1 reads SGDLS; CDR2 reads YYNGEE.

The receptor's source is a human donor in a cohort sampled during active COVID-19. Sequencing was done on a sample of peripheral blood. J is TRBJ2-2 and V is TRBV9, with 11 bases that match TRBD2. The CDR3 DNA reads TGTGCCAGCAGCGTCCCTAGCGGGGGGCCGAACACCGGGGAGCTGTTTTTT. Translating it yields CASSVPSGGPNTGELFF.